Described below is a single TCR beta chain sequence and its context. What it binds is not known. This sample is part of a study of cytomegalovirus exposure and HLA in healthy donors. With 60 Vbeta and 13 Jbeta primers, the PCR was carried out. Only in-frame clones appear in the TCRdb table, and some are missing; sequencing was by immunoSEQ multiplex PCR. The sample includes more than 100,000 clones, approximately 66% of them seen just once. Notes on the study in general: When presence/absence was analysed, sequencing depth was taken to be roughly uniform across donors.

The CDR3 totals 15 residues. The V and J ends lost 5 bases and 0 bases respectively, with 12 bases between them. Germline CDR1 reads ENHRY; CDR2 reads SYGVKD. Sequenced: PBMCs. The chain carries TRBV10-3 and TRBJ2-3; a weak D match, TRBD1 (5 bases). The sequence derives from a woman aged 45-65 years in good health and CMV-seronegative. CDR3 residues: CAISSDRSSTDTQYF. The DNA for the CDR3 is TGTGCCATCAGTTCAGACAGATCTAGCACAGATACGCAGTATTTT.